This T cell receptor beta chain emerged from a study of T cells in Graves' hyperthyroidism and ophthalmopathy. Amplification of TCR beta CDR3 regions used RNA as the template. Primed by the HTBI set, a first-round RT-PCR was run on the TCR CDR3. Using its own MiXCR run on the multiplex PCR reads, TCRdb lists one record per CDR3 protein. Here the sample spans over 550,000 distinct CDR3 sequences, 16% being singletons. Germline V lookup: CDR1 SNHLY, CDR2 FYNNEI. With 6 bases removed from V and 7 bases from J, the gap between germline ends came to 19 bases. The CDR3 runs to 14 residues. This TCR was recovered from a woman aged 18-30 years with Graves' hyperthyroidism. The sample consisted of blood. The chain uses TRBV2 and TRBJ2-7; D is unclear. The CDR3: CASSDFHPEDEQYF. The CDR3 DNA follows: TGTGCCAGCAGCGACTTTCACCCCGAGGATGAGCAGTACTTC.